This is a list of T cell receptor beta chains from one sample in a study of cytomegalovirus exposure and HLA in healthy donors. Sequencing used immunoSEQ multiplex PCR; TCRdb keeps in-frame clones, though not all of them. The sample comprises around 160,000 clones, almost 80% of which are singletons, and about 14% rests with the top ten. The specimen was PBMCs. The receptor source for this set is a middle-aged man in good health and CMV-seropositive. The CDR3 runs from the conserved cysteine through the conserved F or W. The D gene is left open where the match is weak. Size is stated for part of the rows, as once, few or many counts, or as a class when the clone is expanded.

CASSTPPGNPNYGYTF | TGTGCCAGTAGTACTCCTCCAGGGAACCCCAACTATGGCTACACCTTC | few | TRBJ1-2 | TRBV19 | .
CASSSGTGSGPYGYTF | TGCGCCAGCAGCTCCGGGACAGGGTCGGGCCCTTATGGCTACACCTTC | few | TRBJ1-2 | TRBV5-1 | TRBD1
CASSIRDGGNTEAFF | TGTGCCAGCAGCATAAGGGACGGGGGGAACACTGAAGCTTTCTTT | . | TRBJ1-1 | TRBV7-6 | .
CASSLYGGEETQYF | TGTGCCAGCAGCTTATATGGGGGGGAAGAGACCCAGTACTTC | . | TRBJ2-5 | TRBV11-2 | TRBD2
CASSRGGTPETQYF | TGTGCCAGCAGTCGTGGGGGGACCCCCGAGACCCAGTACTTC | . | TRBJ2-5 | TRBV7-6 | .
CASSWGQGGPEAFF | TGCGCCAGCAGCTGGGGACAGGGGGGTCCTGAAGCTTTCTTT | . | TRBJ1-1 | TRBV5-1 | TRBD1
CASSLGVAYEQYF | TGTGCCAGCAGTTTAGGAGTTGCTTACGAGCAGTACTTC | once | TRBJ2-7 | TRBV27 | .
CASSLESRQETQYF | TGTGCCAGCAGCTTAGAATCCAGGCAAGAGACCCAGTACTTC | . | TRBJ2-5 | TRBV7-6 | .
CASSSRDGYTF | TGTGCCAGCAGTAGCAGGGATGGCTACACCTTC | . | TRBJ1-2 | TRBV6-5 | .
CASSSTGNQPQHF | TGTGCCAGCAGTTCGACAGGCAATCAGCCCCAGCATTTT | . | TRBJ1-5 | TRBV28 | .
CASSSYTGELFF | TGTGCCAGCAGCTCATACACCGGGGAGCTGTTTTTT | . | TRBJ2-2 | TRBV7-9 | .
CASSQDLYGSYEQYF | TGCGCCAGCAGCCAAGATCTTTACGGCTCCTACGAGCAGTACTTC | . | TRBJ2-7 | TRBV4-3 | .
CASSLDVQAGGYTF | TGTGCCAGCAGCTTAGACGTCCAAGCAGGTGGCTACACCTTC | . | TRBJ1-2 | TRBV7-9 | .
CASSEAGAAETQYF | TGTGCCAGCAGTGAAGCGGGGGCGGCGGAGACCCAGTACTTC | . | TRBJ2-5 | TRBV6-1 | .
CATSREAGVRNTIYF | TGTGCCACCAGCAGAGAAGCAGGTGTGAGAAACACCATATATTTT | . | TRBJ1-3 | TRBV15 | .
CASSVGDSAGEPQHF | TGTGCCAGCAGCGTTGGGGACTCCGCGGGGGAGCCCCAGCATTTT | . | TRBJ1-5 | TRBV9 | .
CASSETNRGYGYTF | TGCGCCAGCAGTGAGACGAACAGGGGGTATGGCTACACCTTC | . | TRBJ1-2 | TRBV10-2 | TRBD1
CASSSLTGTPLYGYTF | TGTGCCAGCAGCTCTCTGACCGGGACACCGCTCTATGGCTACACCTTC | few | TRBJ1-2 | TRBV9 | .
CASSPGPALTEAFF | TGTGCCAGCAGCCCAGGGCCGGCCCTAACTGAAGCTTTCTTT | few | TRBJ1-1 | TRBV11-1 | .
CATSRDRGSGANVLTF | TGTGCCACCAGCAGAGACAGGGGGTCTGGGGCCAACGTCCTGACTTTC | . | TRBJ2-6 | TRBV15 | TRBD1
CASSIGTSSSTDTQYF | TGCGCCAGCAGCATAGGGACTTCCTCTAGCACAGATACGCAGTATTTT | . | TRBJ2-3 | TRBV5-1 | .
CASSQDPLAGGRDF | TGTGCCAGCAGCCAAGACCCCCTAGCGGGGGGTAGGGACTTC | . | TRBJ2-5 | TRBV4-2 | TRBD2
CASSVGVGTADSPLHF | TGTGCCAGCAGCGTAGGGGTTGGGACAGCGGATTCACCCCTCCACTTT | few | TRBJ1-6 | TRBV9 | TRBD1
CASSVGGEGTEAFF | TGTGCCAGCAGCGTAGGGGGTGAGGGCACTGAAGCTTTCTTT | once | TRBJ1-1 | TRBV9 | .
CASRQRGQGPRGYTF | TGTGCCAGCAGGCAGAGGGGACAGGGCCCGCGGGGCTACACCTTC | . | TRBJ1-2 | TRBV6-5 | TRBD1
CASSVPHPGPMWGYTF | TGTGCCAGCAGTGTTCCCCACCCAGGCCCCATGTGGGGCTACACCTTC | . | TRBJ1-2 | TRBV28 | .
CASKRAPTSGNTIYF | TGTGCCAGCAAGAGGGCCCCAACGTCTGGAAACACCATATATTTT | . | TRBJ1-3 | TRBV7-9 | .
CASSLEGTDQIYNSPLHF | TGCGCCAGCAGCTTGGAGGGGACAGATCAAATTTATAATTCACCCCTCCACTTT | . | TRBJ1-6 | TRBV5-1 | TRBD1
CATPRGLGTEAFF | TGTGCCACCCCCAGGGGGCTGGGCACTGAAGCTTTCTTT | . | TRBJ1-1 | TRBV6-1 | TRBD1
CASQAGTGSYGYTF | TGTGCCAGCCAGGCGGGGACAGGGAGCTATGGCTACACCTTC | once | TRBJ1-2 | TRBV5-6 | TRBD1